Following are 32 T cell receptor beta chains from one sample sequenced in a study of OX40 agonist ivuxolimab in advanced cancers. Profiling relied on immunoSEQ multiplex PCR, and the TCRdb table lists in-frame clones only, not all of them. The table has 60,000 to 75,000 clones, 84% seen once. The specimen was CD4+ or CD8+ T cells sorted from blood, collected in a trial of the OX40 agonist ivuxolimab. The receptors derive from an adult with an advanced solid tumor such as melanoma, head and neck, liver or kidney cancer.

The J gene is TRBJ2-7, the V gene TRBV10-3, with 9 bases lining up with TRBD2. Per germline, CDR1 ENHRY and CDR2 SYGVKD. The CDR3 totals 16 residues. Trimming at V came to 11 bases and at J to 5 bases, leaving 19 bases not matched to a gene. CDR3 sequence (DNA): TGTGCCCATTCACTGGGGGATAGCGGGAGCTTGGACGAGCAGTACTTC. Translating gives CAHSLGDSGSLDEQYF.

This chain connects TRBV25-1 to TRBJ2-1, with 7 bases fitting TRBD2. CDR3 size: 14 residues. The V and J ends lost 4 bases and 6 bases, in that order; junction bases with no gene match: 6. Per the germline V gene, CDR1 is MGHDK and CDR2 is SYGVNS. CDR3 loop: CASSVSSGSNEQFF. The CDR3 DNA reads TGTGCCAGCAGTGTTTCTAGCGGAAGCAATGAGCAGTTCTTC.

The chain carries TRBV19 and TRBJ1-2; D is ambiguous. Per germline, CDR1 LNHDA and CDR2 SQIVND (reference sequence). Trimming took 2 bases from V and 6 from J, leaving 10 bases between them. This CDR3 spans 13 amino acids. CDR3 bases: TGTGCCAGTAGTATAAGGGAGTTCCATGGCTACACCTTC. It codes for CASSIREFHGYTF.

The chain couples TRBV4-2 to TRBJ2-1; perhaps TRBD1 as D (5 bases). Trimming shortened V by 7 bases and J by 7 bases, and 20 bases separated the two germline ends. The germline gives CDR1 LGHNA, CDR2 YNFKEQ. The CDR3 sequence is 15 residues long. The CDR3 DNA is TGTGCCAGCACCCCTACGCCCACCCCAGGGAATGAGCAGTTCTTC. It yields the protein CASTPTPTPGNEQFF.

The genes are TRBV4-1 and TRBJ2-6, with D hard to call. The CDR3 consists of 16 residues. V lost 3 bases to trimming and J lost 2 bases, with 11 bases between them. Germline V gene data show CDR1 as MGHRA and CDR2 as YSYEKL. This CDR3 reads CASSQVLTAGANVLTF. The CDR3 coding sequence is TGCGCCAGCAGCCAGGTTCTAACAGCTGGGGCCAACGTCCTGACTTTC.

The gene calls are TRBV7-2 and TRBJ2-5, with TRBD1 as a possible D gene (6 bases). The DNA end is more similar to TRBJ2-7, so the J call may be wrong. The CDR3 has 15 residues. Germline CDR1 SGHTA, CDR2 FQGNSA. The CDR3 DNA sequence: TGTGCCAGCAGCTCGTCCCAGGGGATCCCCTACGAGCAGTACTTC. This encodes CASSSSQGIPYEQYF.

The chain carries TRBV6-1 and TRBJ1-2, with 9 bases that match TRBD1. This CDR3 is built from 16 residues. Trimming took 1 base from V and 4 from J; bases not matched to a gene: 7. The germline CDR1 and CDR2 sequences are MNHNS and SASEGT. The CDR3 coding sequence is TGTGCCAGCAGTGAAGTGAGGACAGGGGTAGGCTATGGCTACACCTTC. Protein: CASSEVRTGVGYGYTF.

The J gene is TRBJ1-1, the V gene TRBV7-8, with D tentatively TRBD1 (5 bases). The length of the CDR3 is 13 residues. V was shortened by 7 bases and J by 9 bases, with 18 bases between the two germline ends. Germline lookup yields CDR1 SGHVS and CDR2 FQNEAQ. The CDR3 DNA is TGTGCCAGCACCCCAGGAGGGGCCCTAAAAGCTTTCTTT. This sequence encodes CASTPGGALKAFF.

This clone was detected only a few times. The rearrangement uses TRBV18 and TRBJ1-2; D possibly corresponds to TRBD1 (6 bases). The CDR3 loop spans 14 amino acids. Per germline, CDR1 KGHSH and CDR2 LQKENI. V shed 3 bases and J shed 4 bases, with 12 bases lying between them. CDR3 in DNA: TGTGCCAGCTCACCCTTGCAGGGGAGCTATGGCTACACCTTC. Its protein product is CASSPLQGSYGYTF.

This clone was recorded only once. The V and J genes are TRBV30 and TRBJ1-4, with D possibly TRBD1 on 6 matching bases. Per the germline V gene, CDR1 is GTSNPN and CDR2 is SVGIG (reference sequence). V dropped 2 bases and J dropped 0 bases, with 7 bases sitting between them. The CDR3 is 14 residues long. CDR3 bases: TGTGCCTGGAGTAGGGGGACAACTAATGAAAAACTGTTTTTT. The encoded protein is CAWSRGTTNEKLFF.

This clone showed up just once. The V and J genes are TRBV7-2 and TRBJ2-1; 15 bases are a match to TRBD2. From germline, CDR1 is SGHTA and CDR2 FQGNSA. The trim removed 3 bases at V and 13 bases at J, leaving 4 bases unmatched. The CDR3 is 14 amino acids. This CDR3 is CASSLGLAGGYQFF. The CDR3 DNA is TGTGCCAGCAGCTTGGGACTAGCGGGGGGATATCAGTTCTTC. The full variable domain, its missing parts supplied by reference TRBV7-2 and TRBJ2-1, is GAGVSQSPSNKVTEKGKDVELRCDPISGHTALYWYRQSLGQGLEFLIYFQGNSAPDKSGLPSDRFSAERTGGSVSTLTIQRTQQEDSAVYLCASSLGLAGGYQFFGPGTRLTVL.

This chain links TRBV19 with TRBJ2-2; tentatively, D is TRBD2 (6 bases). The CDR3 loop spans 14 amino acids. Per germline, CDR1 LNHDA and CDR2 SQIVND (reference sequence). Between the trimmed V and J ends, which lost 2 bases and 7 bases, there was a span of 11 bases. In nucleotides, the CDR3 is TGTGCCAGTAGTATATCCGGGAGAGTCGGGGAGCTGTTTTTT. This codes for CASSISGRVGELFF. The full variable domain, in which reference TRBV19 and TRBJ2-2 provide the parts outside the CDR3, is DGGITQSPKYLFRKEGQNVTLSCEQNLNHDAMYWYRQDPGQGLRLIYYSQIVNDFQKGDIAEGYSVSREKKESFPLTVTSAQKNPTAFYLCASSISGRVGELFFGEGSRLTVL.

This chain uses TRBV7-2 with TRBJ1-1, with D tentatively TRBD1 (6 bases). The CDR3 extends over 13 amino acids. V lost 6 bases, J lost 4 bases, and 12 bases lay in between. Per germline, CDR1 SGHTA and CDR2 FQGNSA. CDR3 DNA sequence: TGTGCCAGCAGACCTAACAGGGCCACTGAAGCTTTCTTT. This encodes CASRPNRATEAFF.

This clone was picked up one time. This chain joins TRBV5-1 and TRBJ2-2, with D hard to call. Trimming stripped 4 bases from V and 4 bases from J, with 14 bases between. Germline CDR1 SGHRS, CDR2 YFSETQ. This CDR3 has 15 amino acids. CDR3 nucleotide sequence: TGCGCCAGCAGCCCTGGTACCAGGAGCACCGGGGAGCTGTTTTTT. Residues: CASSPGTRSTGELFF.

The gene calls are TRBV7-4 and TRBJ1-3; D is perhaps TRBD1 (5 bases). Trimming shortened V by 4 bases and J by 2 bases, and 6 bases separated the two germline ends. Germline values: CDR1 SGHVT, CDR2 SQSDAQ. This CDR3 has 13 residues. The CDR3, as DNA: TGTGCCAGCAGCTGGACAACTGGAAACACCATATATTTT. Translating it yields CASSWTTGNTIYF. Supplemented by reference TRBV7-4 and TRBJ1-3, the full variable domain reads GAGVSQSPRYKVAKRGRDVALRCDSISGHVTLYWYRQTLGQGSEVLTYSQSDAQRDKSGRPSGRFSAERPERSVSTLKIQRTEQGDSAVYLCASSWTTGNTIYFGEGSWLTVV.

The chain links TRBV29-1 to TRBJ1-1; possible D gene TRBD1, 5 bases. V was pared by 2 bases and J by 5 bases, with 18 bases between. The CDR3 consists of 15 residues. The germline CDR1 and CDR2 sequences are SQVTM and ANQGSEA. In DNA form, the CDR3 reads TGCAGCGTTGAATCTTGGGGGGGAGGGAGTACTGAAGCTTTCTTT. Translation gives CSVESWGGGSTEAFF. The variable domain in full, completed from reference TRBV29-1 and TRBJ1-1, reads SAVISQKPSRDICQRGTSLTIQCQVDSQVTMMFWYRQQPGQSLTLIATANQGSEATYESGFVIDKFPISRPNLTFSTLTVSNMSPEDSSIYLCSVESWGGGSTEAFFGQGTRLTVV.

The chain has TRBV4-1 and TRBJ2-3; D unresolved. The CDR3 has 13 amino acids. Trimming removed 4 bases at V and 1 base at J, with 6 bases between. Per the germline V gene, CDR1 is MGHRA and CDR2 is YSYEKL. In nucleotides, the CDR3 is TGCGCCAGCAGCCCATCTGGCACAGATACGCAGTATTTT. This gives the protein CASSPSGTDTQYF.

The chain couples TRBV7-2 to TRBJ1-2; a possible D gene is TRBD1 (5 bases). Germline CDR1 and CDR2: SGHTA and FQGNSA. Between the trimmed V and J ends, which lost 5 bases and 4 bases, there was a span of 11 bases. The CDR3 length is 13 residues. CDR3 region: CASSPEGFYGYTF. In DNA, the CDR3 is TGTGCCAGCAGCCCGGAGGGGTTCTATGGCTACACCTTC. The variable domain in full, completed from reference TRBV7-2 and TRBJ1-2, reads GAGVSQSPSNKVTEKGKDVELRCDPISGHTALYWYRQSLGQGLEFLIYFQGNSAPDKSGLPSDRFSAERTGGSVSTLTIQRTQQEDSAVYLCASSPEGFYGYTFGSGTRLTVV.

This CDR3 is CASSPGLAGGPREDNEQFF. In DNA, the CDR3 is TGTGCCAGCAGCCCAGGACTAGCGGGAGGGCCCCGCGAGGACAATGAGCAGTTCTTC. The V call is TRBV7-6, the J call TRBJ2-1; 15 bases line up with TRBD2. V shed 5 bases and J 5 bases; nucleotides not matched to a gene: 13. The germline V gene encodes CDR1 SGHVS and CDR2 FNYEAQ. The CDR3 is made up of 19 amino acids.

The CDR3: CASSRSTVFSGANVLTF. CDR3 DNA: TGTGCCAGCAGTCGATCGACGGTTTTCTCTGGGGCCAACGTCCTGACTTTC. This rearrangement joins TRBV27 to TRBJ2-6, with D hard to call. Trimming left V 5 bases short and J 0 bases short, with 14 bases between. CDR1 and CDR2 (germline): MNHEY, SMNVEV (reference sequence). The CDR3 totals 17 residues.

The V and J genes are TRBV7-2 and TRBJ2-7, with TRBD1 matching over 7 bases. The CDR3 consists of 16 residues. Germline loops: CDR1 SGHTA, CDR2 FQGNSA. After removal of 2 bases from V and 1 base from J, the junction contained 8 bases not matched to a gene. CDR3 nucleotides: TGTGCCAGCAGCTTAACTTCCTGGGACAGATCCTACGAGCAGTACTTC. Amino acids: CASSLTSWDRSYEQYF.

A few counts support this clone. The V gene is TRBV11-3, the J gene TRBJ1-1, with TRBD1 matching 7 bases. This CDR3 comprises 13 residues. In germline, CDR1 is SGHNT, CDR2 YENEEA. With V trimmed by 1 base and J by 4 bases, 0 bases remained unmatched. CDR3 residues: CASSLGDSTEAFF. CDR3 coding DNA: TGTGCCAGCAGCTTAGGGGACAGCACTGAAGCTTTCTTT.

The chain combines TRBV28 with TRBJ1-4, with TRBD1 identical over 9 bases. J gave up 2 bases and V 6 bases, and 7 bases lay outside the gene matches. Germline assignment: CDR1 MDHEN and CDR2 SYDVKM. The CDR3 extends over 16 amino acids. The CDR3 spells CASRLAGQGTNEKLFF. CDR3 nucleotide sequence: TGTGCCAGCAGGTTAGCCGGACAGGGGACTAATGAAAAACTGTTTTTT. The whole variable domain, remainder taken from reference TRBV28 and TRBJ1-4, is DVKVTQSSRYLVKRTGEKVFLECVQDMDHENMFWYRQDPGLGLRLIYFSYDVKMKEKGDIPEGYSVSREKKERFSLILESASTNQTSMYLCASRLAGQGTNEKLFFGSGTQLSVL.

This chain joins TRBV11-2 and TRBJ2-7; 10 nucleotides line up with TRBD1. The length of the CDR3 is 15 residues. With V trimmed by 1 base and J by 4 bases, 4 bases remained unmatched. Germline CDR1 reads SGHAT; CDR2 reads FQNNGV. The CDR3 here is CASSLGGTGVYEQYF. CDR3 DNA: TGTGCCAGCAGCTTAGGAGGGACAGGGGTTTACGAGCAGTACTTC.

Details on this clone: Germline is not matched at one junction end, which may reflect a read error. The J gene is TRBJ1-1, the V gene TRBV5-1; D is ambiguous. Per germline, CDR1 SGHRS and CDR2 YFSETQ. CDR3 size: 14 residues. The CDR3 protein is CASSSDGLNTGAFF. CDR3 nucleotides: TGCGCCAGCAGCTCCGACGGGCTAAACACTGGAGCTTTCTTT.

V gene TRBV6-5 combines with J gene TRBJ2-5, with unresolved D. Judging by the DNA end, TRBJ2-7 fits better; the J call may be wrong. Per the germline V gene, CDR1 is MNHEY and CDR2 is SVGAGI. The CDR3 spans 13 residues. CDR3 coding DNA: TGTGCCAGCACTTCGCTGGGGACCTACGAGCAGTACTTC. Amino acid sequence: CASTSLGTYEQYF.

With respect to this clone: The germline gene is not matched at one end of the junction; a read error may be the cause. The chain has TRBV5-1 and TRBJ2-2; D call uncertain. The CDR3 is made up of 13 amino acids. In germline, CDR1 is SGHRS, CDR2 YFSETQ. The CDR3 reads CASGLSSSRELFF. The CDR3 nucleotides read TGCGCCAGCGGCTTAAGTAGCTCACGGGAGCTGTTTTTT.

The J gene is TRBJ1-2, the V gene TRBV5-1; 10 bases line up with TRBD1. J lost 4 bases, V lost 5 bases, and 8 bases had no gene match. The CDR3 spans 15 residues. Germline-derived CDR1 and CDR2 are SGHRS and YFSETQ. The CDR3 DNA reads as TGCGCCAGCAGGTCGGGACAGGGGAAGATCTATGGCTACACCTTC. Its translation is CASRSGQGKIYGYTF. The complete variable domain, with remaining parts taken from reference TRBV5-1 and TRBJ1-2, reads KAGVTQTPRYLIKTRGQQVTLSCSPISGHRSVSWYQQTPGQGLQFLFEYFSETQRNKGNFPGRFSGRQFSNSRSEMNVSTLELGDSALYLCASRSGQGKIYGYTFGSGTRLTVV.

This chain joins TRBV5-6 and TRBJ2-1; the D gene is possibly TRBD2 (7 bases). V was pared by 4 bases and J by 2 bases, with 13 bases between. Germline V gene sequence: CDR1 SGHDT, CDR2 YYEEEE. The CDR3 is 15 residues long. CDR3 DNA: TGTGCCAGCAGCCGGAGGGGGGGTGCCTACAATGAGCAGTTCTTC. Its protein is CASSRRGGAYNEQFF.

The J gene is TRBJ1-1, the V gene TRBV7-6, with D maybe TRBD1 (5 bases). CDR1 and CDR2 from the germline V gene are SGHVS and FNYEAQ. This CDR3 has 15 residues. With 5 bases removed from V and 2 bases from J, the gap between germline ends came to 15 bases. The CDR3 nucleotides read TGTGCCAGCAGCACACGTGGGGGGTCCAACACTGAAGCTTTCTTT. Its protein is CASSTRGGSNTEAFF. Complete variable domain (other parts from reference TRBV7-6 and TRBJ1-1): GAGVSQSPRYKVTKRGQDVALRCDPISGHVSLYWYRQALGQGPEFLTYFNYEAQQDKSGLPNDRFSAERPEGSISTLTIQRTEQRDSAMYRCASSTRGGSNTEAFFGQGTRLTVV.

The CDR3: CAISSPPGTEAFF. The CDR3 DNA follows: TGTGCCATCAGTTCGCCCCCAGGCACTGAAGCTTTCTTT. The gene calls are TRBV10-3 and TRBJ1-1; D ambiguous. V lost 5 bases and J 4 bases, leaving 11 bases between the germline ends. The CDR3 is made up of 13 amino acids. The germline V gene encodes CDR1 ENHRY and CDR2 SYGVKD.

This sequence joins TRBV10-3 and TRBJ2-7, with TRBD2 matching over 10 bases. CDR1 and CDR2 from the germline V gene are ENHRY and SYGVKD. After removal of 0 bases from V and 6 bases from J, the junction contained 5 bases not matched to a gene. The CDR3 spans 15 residues. Written as DNA, the CDR3 is TGTGCCATCAGTGAGTCAGCTAGCGGGAGTGGCGAGCAGTACTTC. Translation: CAISESASGSGEQYF.